The clone carrying this TCR beta chain was counted between two and nine times. The data were taken from a study of T cells after yellow fever vaccination. About the study: The fractions with low cell numbers were processed using SMART-Seq v4 Ultra Low Input.

In germline, CDR1 is SEHNR, CDR2 FQNEAQ (reference sequence). V lost 5 bases to trimming and J lost 4 bases; unmatched junction nucleotides: 6. This CDR3 spans 14 amino acids. Each CDR3 protein gets one entry after TCRdb re-called the 5' RACE reads with MiXCR. The repertoire includes roughly 330,000 distinct CDR3 sequences, under 5% of them detected once, and 20% to 25% sits in the top ten. Here the sequenced sample was PBMCs, taken 5 days after the yellow fever booster vaccination. This sequence joins TRBV7-9 and TRBJ1-2, with 8 bases fitting TRBD1. The source is a man younger than 35 who received the YFV17D yellow fever vaccine. The CDR3 sequence: CASSLTGDIYGYTF. CDR3 in DNA: TGTGCCAGCAGCCTGACAGGGGATATCTATGGCTACACCTTC.